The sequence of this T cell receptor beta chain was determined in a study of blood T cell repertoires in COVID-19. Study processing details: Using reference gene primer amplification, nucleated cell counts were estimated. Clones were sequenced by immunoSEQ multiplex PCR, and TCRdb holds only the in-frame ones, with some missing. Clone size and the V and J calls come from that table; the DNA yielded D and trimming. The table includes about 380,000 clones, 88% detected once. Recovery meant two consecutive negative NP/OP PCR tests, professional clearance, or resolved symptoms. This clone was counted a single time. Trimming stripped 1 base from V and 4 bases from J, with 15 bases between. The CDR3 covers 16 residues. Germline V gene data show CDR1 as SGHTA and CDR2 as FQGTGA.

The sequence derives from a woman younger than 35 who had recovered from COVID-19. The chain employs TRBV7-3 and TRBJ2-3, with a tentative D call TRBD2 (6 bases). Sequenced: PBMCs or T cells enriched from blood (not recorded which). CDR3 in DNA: TGTGCCAGCAGCTTAATCCCTAGCGATATTCCAGATACGCAGTATTTT. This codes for CASSLIPSDIPDTQYF.